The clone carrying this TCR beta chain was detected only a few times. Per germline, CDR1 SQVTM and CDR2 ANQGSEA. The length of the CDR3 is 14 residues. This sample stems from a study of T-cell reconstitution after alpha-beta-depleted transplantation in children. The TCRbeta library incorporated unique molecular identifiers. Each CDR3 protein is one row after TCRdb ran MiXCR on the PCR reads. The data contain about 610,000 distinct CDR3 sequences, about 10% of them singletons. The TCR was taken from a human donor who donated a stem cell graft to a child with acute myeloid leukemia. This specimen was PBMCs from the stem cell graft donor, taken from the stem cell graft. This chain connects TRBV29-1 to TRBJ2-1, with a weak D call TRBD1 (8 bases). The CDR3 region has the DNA TGCAGTGTAACAGGGGGGGGATCCTACAATGAGCAGTTCTTC. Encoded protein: CSVTGGGSYNEQFF.